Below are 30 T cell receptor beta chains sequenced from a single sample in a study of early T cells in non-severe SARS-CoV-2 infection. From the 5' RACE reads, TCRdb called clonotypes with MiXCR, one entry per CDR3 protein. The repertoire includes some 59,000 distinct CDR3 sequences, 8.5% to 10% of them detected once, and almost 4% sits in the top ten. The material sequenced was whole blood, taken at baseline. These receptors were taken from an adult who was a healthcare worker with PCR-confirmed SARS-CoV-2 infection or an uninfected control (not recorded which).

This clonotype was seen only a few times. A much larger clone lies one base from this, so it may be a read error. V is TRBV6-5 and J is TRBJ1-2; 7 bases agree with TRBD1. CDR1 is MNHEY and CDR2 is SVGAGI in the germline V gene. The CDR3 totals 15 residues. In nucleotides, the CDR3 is TGTGCCGGCAGTCCTGAGGGGGCCGGTTCTTATGGCTACACCTTC. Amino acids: CAGSPEGAGSYGYTF.

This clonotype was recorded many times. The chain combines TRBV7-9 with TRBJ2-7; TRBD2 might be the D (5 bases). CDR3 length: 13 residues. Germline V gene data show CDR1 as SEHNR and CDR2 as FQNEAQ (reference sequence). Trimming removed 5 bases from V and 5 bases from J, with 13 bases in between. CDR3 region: CASSPRGPDEQYF. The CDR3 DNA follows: TGTGCCAGCAGCCCCCGAGGGCCGGACGAGCAGTACTTC.

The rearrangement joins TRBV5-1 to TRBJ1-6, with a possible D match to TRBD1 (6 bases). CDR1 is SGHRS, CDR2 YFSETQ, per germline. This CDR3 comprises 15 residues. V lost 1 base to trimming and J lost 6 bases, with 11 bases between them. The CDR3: CASSLTGQLNSPLHF. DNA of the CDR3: TGCGCCAGCAGCTTGACTGGACAGCTTAATTCACCCCTCCACTTT.

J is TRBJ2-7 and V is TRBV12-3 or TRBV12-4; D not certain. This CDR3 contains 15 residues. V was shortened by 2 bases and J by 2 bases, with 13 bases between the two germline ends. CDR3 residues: CASSLSPYGTYEQYF. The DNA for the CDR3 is TGTGCCAGCAGTTTATCCCCCTATGGGACCTACGAGCAGTACTTC.

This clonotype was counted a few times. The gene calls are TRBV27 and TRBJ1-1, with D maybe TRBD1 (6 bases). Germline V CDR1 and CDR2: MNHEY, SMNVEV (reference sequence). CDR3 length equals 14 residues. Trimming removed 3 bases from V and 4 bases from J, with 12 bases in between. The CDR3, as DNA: TGTGCCAGCAGTTTCCGACAGGAGGGCACTGAAGCTTTCTTT. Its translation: CASSFRQEGTEAFF.

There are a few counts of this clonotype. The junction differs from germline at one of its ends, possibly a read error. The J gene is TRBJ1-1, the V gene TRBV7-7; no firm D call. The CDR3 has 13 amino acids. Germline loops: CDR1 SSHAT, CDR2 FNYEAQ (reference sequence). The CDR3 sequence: CASSLGLGAEAFF. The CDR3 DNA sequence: TGTGCTAGCAGCTTAGGATTGGGCGCTGAAGCTTTCTTT.

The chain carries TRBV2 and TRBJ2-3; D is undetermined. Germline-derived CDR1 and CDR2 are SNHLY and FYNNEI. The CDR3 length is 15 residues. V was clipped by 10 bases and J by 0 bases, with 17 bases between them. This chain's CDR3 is CANTPRGSSTDTQYF. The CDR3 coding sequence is TGTGCCAACACACCGAGAGGCTCGAGCACAGATACGCAGTATTTT.

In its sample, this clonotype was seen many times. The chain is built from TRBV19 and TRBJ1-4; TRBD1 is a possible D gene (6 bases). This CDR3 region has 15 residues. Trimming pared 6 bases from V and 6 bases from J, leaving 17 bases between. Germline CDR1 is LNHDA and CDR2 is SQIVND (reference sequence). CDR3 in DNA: TGTGCCAGTAGCCCGGGGGCGATTTGGGATGAAAAACTGTTTTTT. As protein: CASSPGAIWDEKLFF.

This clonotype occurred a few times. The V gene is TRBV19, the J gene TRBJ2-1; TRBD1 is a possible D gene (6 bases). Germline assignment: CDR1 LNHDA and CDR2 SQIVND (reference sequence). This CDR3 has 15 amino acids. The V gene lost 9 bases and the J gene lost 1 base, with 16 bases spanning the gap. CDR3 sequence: CASTPRGRSYNEQFF. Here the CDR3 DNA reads TGTGCCAGCACTCCCAGGGGTCGATCCTACAATGAGCAGTTCTTC.

This CDR3 reads CASSPSGLFYEQYF. The CDR3 nucleotides are TGTGCCAGTAGTCCTAGCGGGCTTTTCTACGAGCAGTACTTC. The chain recombines TRBV19 with TRBJ2-7, with 8 positions matching TRBD2. The CDR3 is made up of 14 amino acids. Looked up from germline, CDR1 is LNHDA and CDR2 is SQIVND (reference sequence). V shed 5 bases and J 3 bases; nucleotides not matched to a gene: 6.

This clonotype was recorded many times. CDR3 DNA: TGTGCCAGCAGCCAAGGCCCCGGGACAGGATCGGGCGAGCAGTACTTC. Translated, it gives CASSQGPGTGSGEQYF. The V gene is TRBV4-2, the J gene TRBJ2-7, with TRBD1 matching over 8 bases. The CDR3 has 16 residues. Trimming removed 1 base from V and 6 bases from J; junction bases left unmatched: 11. The germline V gene has CDR1 LGHNA and CDR2 YNFKEQ.

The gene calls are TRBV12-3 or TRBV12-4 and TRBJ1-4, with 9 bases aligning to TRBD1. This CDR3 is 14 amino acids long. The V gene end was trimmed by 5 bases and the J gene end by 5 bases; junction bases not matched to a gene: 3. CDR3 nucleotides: TGTGCCAGCAGTGACAGGGGGGAAAATGAAAAACTGTTTTTT. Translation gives CASSDRGENEKLFF.

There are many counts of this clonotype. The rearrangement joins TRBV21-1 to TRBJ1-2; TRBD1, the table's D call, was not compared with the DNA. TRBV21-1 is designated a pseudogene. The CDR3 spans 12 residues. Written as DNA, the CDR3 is TGTGCCAGCAGCAAATCCCGGTATGGCTACACCTTC. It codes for CASSKSRYGYTF.

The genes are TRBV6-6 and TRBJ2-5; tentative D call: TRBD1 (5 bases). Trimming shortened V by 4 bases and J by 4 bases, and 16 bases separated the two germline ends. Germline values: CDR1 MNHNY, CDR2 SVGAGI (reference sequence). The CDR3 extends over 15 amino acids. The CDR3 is CASSFREGAPETQYF. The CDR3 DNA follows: TGTGCCAGCAGTTTCCGTGAAGGGGCCCCAGAGACCCAGTACTTC.

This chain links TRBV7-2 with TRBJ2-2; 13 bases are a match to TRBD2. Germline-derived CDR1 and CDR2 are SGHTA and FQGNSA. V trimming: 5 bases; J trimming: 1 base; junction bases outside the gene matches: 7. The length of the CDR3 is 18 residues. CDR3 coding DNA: TGTGCCAGCAGCCGAAAGGGACTAGCGGGATTGAACACCGGGGAGCTGTTTTTT. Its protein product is CASSRKGLAGLNTGELFF.

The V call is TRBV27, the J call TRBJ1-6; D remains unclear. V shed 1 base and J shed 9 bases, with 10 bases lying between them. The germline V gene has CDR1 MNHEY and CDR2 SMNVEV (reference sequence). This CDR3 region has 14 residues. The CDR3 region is CASSLWLQGSPLHF. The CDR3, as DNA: TGTGCCAGCAGTTTATGGCTACAAGGTTCACCCCTCCACTTT.

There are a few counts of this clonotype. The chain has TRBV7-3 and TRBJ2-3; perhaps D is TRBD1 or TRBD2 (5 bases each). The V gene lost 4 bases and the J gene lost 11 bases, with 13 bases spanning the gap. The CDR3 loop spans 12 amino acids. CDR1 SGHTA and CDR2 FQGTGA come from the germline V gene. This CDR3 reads CASSSGREEQYF. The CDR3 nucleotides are TGTGCCAGCAGCTCGGGACGAGAAGAGCAGTATTTT.

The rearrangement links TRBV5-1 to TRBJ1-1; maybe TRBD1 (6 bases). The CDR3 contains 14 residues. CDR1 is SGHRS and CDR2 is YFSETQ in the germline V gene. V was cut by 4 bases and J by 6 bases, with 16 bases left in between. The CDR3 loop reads CASSLGGGRAEAFF. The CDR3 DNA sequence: TGCGCCAGCAGCCTTGGGGGCGGTAGGGCTGAAGCTTTCTTT.

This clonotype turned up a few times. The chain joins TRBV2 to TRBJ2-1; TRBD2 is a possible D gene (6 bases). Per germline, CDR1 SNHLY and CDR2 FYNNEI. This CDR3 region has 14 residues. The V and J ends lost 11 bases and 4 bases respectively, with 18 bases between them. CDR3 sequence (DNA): TGTGCCTCCTCTGGGGAGGCGTTTTACAATGAGCAGTTCTTC. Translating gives CASSGEAFYNEQFF. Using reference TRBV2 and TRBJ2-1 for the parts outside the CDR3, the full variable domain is EPEVTQTPSHQVTQMGQEVILRCVPISNHLYFYWYRQILGQKVEFLVSFYNNEISEKSEIFDDQFSVERPDGSNFTLKIRSTKLEDSAMYFCASSGEAFYNEQFFGPGTRLTVL.

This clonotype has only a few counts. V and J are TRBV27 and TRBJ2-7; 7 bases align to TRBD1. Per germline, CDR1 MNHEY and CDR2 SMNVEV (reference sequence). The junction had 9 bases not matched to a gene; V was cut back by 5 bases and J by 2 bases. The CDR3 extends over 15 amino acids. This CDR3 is CASSIRQGRPYEQYF. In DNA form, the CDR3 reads TGTGCCAGCAGTATAAGACAGGGTAGGCCCTACGAGCAGTACTTC.

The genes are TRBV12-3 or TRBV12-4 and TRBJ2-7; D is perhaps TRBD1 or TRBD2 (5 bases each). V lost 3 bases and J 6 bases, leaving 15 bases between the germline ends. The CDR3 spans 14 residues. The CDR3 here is CASSLVGVRGEQYF. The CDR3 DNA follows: TGTGCCAGCAGTTTGGTCGGGGTGAGGGGCGAGCAGTACTTC.

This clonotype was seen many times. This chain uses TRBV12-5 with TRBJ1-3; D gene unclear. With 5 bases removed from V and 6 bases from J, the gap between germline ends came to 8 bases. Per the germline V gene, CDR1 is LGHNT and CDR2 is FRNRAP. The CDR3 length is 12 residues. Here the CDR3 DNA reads TGTGCTAGTGGTAGCGACCCAAACACCATATATTTT. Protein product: CASGSDPNTIYF. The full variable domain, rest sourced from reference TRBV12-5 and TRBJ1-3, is DARVTQTPRHKVTEMGQEVTMRCQPILGHNTVFWYRQTMMQGLELLAYFRNRAPLDDSGMPKDRFSAEMPDATLATLKIQPSEPRDSAVYFCASGSDPNTIYFGEGSWLTVV.

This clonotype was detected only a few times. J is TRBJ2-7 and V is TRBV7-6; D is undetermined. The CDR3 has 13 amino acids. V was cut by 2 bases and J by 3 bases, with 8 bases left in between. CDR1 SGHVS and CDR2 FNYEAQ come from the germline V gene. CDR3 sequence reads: CASSLSDHYEQYF. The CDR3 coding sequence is TGTGCCAGCAGCTTATCCGACCACTACGAGCAGTACTTC.

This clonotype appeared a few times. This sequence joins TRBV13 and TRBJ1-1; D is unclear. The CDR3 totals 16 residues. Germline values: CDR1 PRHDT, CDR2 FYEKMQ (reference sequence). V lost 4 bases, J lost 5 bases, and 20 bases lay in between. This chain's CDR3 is CASSSHEDPRNTEAFF. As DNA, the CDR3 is TGTGCCAGCAGCTCCCACGAGGACCCGAGGAATACTGAAGCTTTCTTT.

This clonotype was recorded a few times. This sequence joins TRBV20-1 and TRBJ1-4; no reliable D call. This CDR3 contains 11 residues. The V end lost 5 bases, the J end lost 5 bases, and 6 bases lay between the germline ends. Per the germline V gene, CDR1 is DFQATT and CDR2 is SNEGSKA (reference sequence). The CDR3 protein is CSAWLNEKLFF. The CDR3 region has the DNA TGCAGTGCTTGGCTAAATGAAAAACTGTTTTTT.

CDR3 protein: CASSFAGTGLQTQYF. The CDR3 DNA reads TGTGCCAGCAGCTTTGCCGGGACAGGGTTACAGACCCAGTACTTC. The genes are TRBV11-3 and TRBJ2-5, with TRBD1 matching over 9 bases. The germline gives CDR1 SGHNT, CDR2 YENEEA. CDR3 length: 15 amino acids. The V segment lost 3 bases and the J segment 6 bases; nucleotides outside the gene matches: 8.

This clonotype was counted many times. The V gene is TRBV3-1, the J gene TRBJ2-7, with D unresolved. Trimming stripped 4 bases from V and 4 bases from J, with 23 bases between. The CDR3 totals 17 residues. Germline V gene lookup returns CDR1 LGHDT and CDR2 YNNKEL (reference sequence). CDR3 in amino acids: CASSPRKASVPDYEQYF. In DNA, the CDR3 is TGTGCCAGCAGCCCAAGGAAGGCCAGCGTGCCGGATTACGAGCAGTACTTC.

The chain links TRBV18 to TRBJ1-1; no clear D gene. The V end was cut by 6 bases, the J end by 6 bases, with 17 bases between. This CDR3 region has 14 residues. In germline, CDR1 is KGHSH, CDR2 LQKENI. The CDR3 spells CASSPPGTSSEAFF. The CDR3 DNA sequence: TGTGCCAGCTCCCCGCCGGGCACGAGCTCTGAAGCTTTCTTT.

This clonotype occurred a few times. The CDR3 DNA is TGTGCCAGCAGCTTAGAACTAGCGGGAGATTACGAGCAGTACTTC. Its translation: CASSLELAGDYEQYF. The genes are TRBV7-2 and TRBJ2-7, with 11 nucleotides matching TRBD2. The CDR3 extends over 15 amino acids. Germline lookup yields CDR1 SGHTA and CDR2 FQGNSA. V lost 1 base, J lost 4 bases, and 3 bases stayed unmatched. Complete variable domain (other parts from reference TRBV7-2 and TRBJ2-7): GAGVSQSPSNKVTEKGKDVELRCDPISGHTALYWYRQSLGQGLEFLIYFQGNSAPDKSGLPSDRFSAERTGGSVSTLTIQRTQQEDSAVYLCASSLELAGDYEQYFGPGTRLTVT.

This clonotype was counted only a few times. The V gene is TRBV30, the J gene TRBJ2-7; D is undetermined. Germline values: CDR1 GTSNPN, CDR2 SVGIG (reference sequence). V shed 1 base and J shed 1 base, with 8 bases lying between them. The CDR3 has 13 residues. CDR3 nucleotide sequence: TGTGCCTGGAGTGAAGGGTCGTCCTACGAGCAGTACTTC. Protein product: CAWSEGSSYEQYF.